Described below is a single TCR beta chain sequence and its context. Its antigen is as yet unknown. TCR beta cDNA was made by 5'RACE template switching with UMIs. TCRdb derives one entry per CDR3 protein from the 5' RACE reads, leaving out DNA. This sample contains about 15,000 distinct CDR3 sequences. This entry belongs to a study of T cells expressing NK-cell markers. Looking at the study overall: Obtained from sorted CD3+CD56+NKG2C+, CD3+CD56+NKG2C- and CD3+CD56-NKG2C+ T cells were the TCR beta repertoires.

The CDR3 sequence is 12 residues long. Germline V gene data show CDR1 as SGHTA and CDR2 as FQGNSA. The study, taken as a whole, reports: The study found these clonotypes also leading the CD3+CD56-NKG2C+ fraction in a few donors. Dominant NKG2C+ clonotypes were found to form about 1.0-7.5% of CD8+ T cells in about 6 donors.

This rearrangement joins TRBV7-2 to TRBJ2-1. The sequence was collected from a man aged 18-75 years in good health. Sequencing was done on a sample of blood T cells: a sorted CD56 or NKG2C T cell subset, CD4+ or CD8+ T cells, or bulk PBMC T cells (not recorded which). This CDR3 is CASSFMRPEQFF. Combining the CDR3 with reference TRBV7-2 and TRBJ2-1 gives the whole variable domain GAGVSQSPSNKVTEKGKDVELRCDPISGHTALYWYRQSLGQGLEFLIYFQGNSAPDKSGLPSDRFSAERTGGSVSTLTIQRTQQEDSAVYLCASSFMRPEQFFGPGTRLTVL.